These T cell receptor beta chains were read from a single sample in a study of T cells in Graves' hyperthyroidism and ophthalmopathy. TCRdb re-derived calls from the multiplex PCR reads in MiXCR, one entry per CDR3 protein. The sample carries 210,000 or so distinct CDR3 sequences, roughly 18% recorded once. Sequenced material: blood. Every receptor here comes from a man aged 50-59 years with Graves' hyperthyroidism. Each CDR3 is given with its conserved first and last residue. The D gene is left open where the match is weak. For some rows the clone size is stated as once, few or many, or as a class when expanded; others skip it.

CDR3 DNA | CDR3 protein | J gene | clone size | V gene | D gene
TGTGCCAGCAGCGCCACCTTAGGGGATGGCTATGGCTACACCTTC | CASSATLGDGYGYTF | TRBJ1-2 | . | TRBV9 | .
TGTGCCAGCAGTTTTCGGGCGGGAGGGCCATTCGGGGAGCTGTTTTTT | CASSFRAGGPFGELFF | TRBJ2-2 | many | TRBV12-3/TRBV12-4 | TRBD2
TGTGCCAGCAGTTACGCTTGGAGGGGGGCGTGGAATGAAGCTTTCTTT | CASSYAWRGAWNEAFF | TRBJ1-1 | few | TRBV6-2/TRBV6-3 | .
TGTGCCAGCAGGACCGGGACGGTGAACACTGAAGCTTTCTTT | CASRTGTVNTEAFF | TRBJ1-1 | many | TRBV12-3/TRBV12-4 | .
TGTGCCAGCAGTTTAGGATTCACCGGGGAGCTGTTTTTT | CASSLGFTGELFF | TRBJ2-2 | . | TRBV6-8 | .
TGCAGTGTACGGACTAGCGGGAGTAGTGAGCAGTTCTTC | CSVRTSGSSEQFF | TRBJ2-1 | many | TRBV20-1 | TRBD2
TGTGCCAGCAGCCCCATGGGCGGGAGGAAATACAATGAGCAGTTCTTC | CASSPMGGRKYNEQFF | TRBJ2-1 | . | TRBV5-5 | TRBD2
TGTGCCAGCAGCTTTGTTCTCGGTCACAATGAGCAGTTCTTC | CASSFVLGHNEQFF | TRBJ2-1 | many | TRBV11-3 | .
TGTGCCAGCAGTTTAAGCGGATCTGGTGGAGAGACCCAGTACTTC | CASSLSGSGGETQYF | TRBJ2-5 | . | TRBV28 | .
TGCAGCGTTCAACAGGGGGCTTTTGGCGGGGAGCTGTTTTTT | CSVQQGAFGGELFF | TRBJ2-2 | . | TRBV29-1 | TRBD1
TGCGCCAGCAGCCATGGACAGGGCTACGAGCAGTACTTC | CASSHGQGYEQYF | TRBJ2-7 | . | TRBV4-3 | TRBD1
TGTGCCAGCAGCGTAGCGCTAGCGGGAAGTGCTGAGCAGTTCTTC | CASSVALAGSAEQFF | TRBJ2-1 | . | TRBV9 | TRBD2
TGTGCTAGTGGACCCGTTAGGGAGCAGTTCTTC | CASGPVREQFF | TRBJ2-1 | few | TRBV12-5 | .
TGTGCCAGCAGTTCCCAACAGGGATCAGTTGAAAAACTGTTTTTT | CASSSQQGSVEKLFF | TRBJ1-4 | once | TRBV6-5 | .
TGTGCCAGCACCCCCAGGAGCGGGAGCTACAATGAGCAGTTCTTC | CASTPRSGSYNEQFF | TRBJ2-1 | many | TRBV7-9 | TRBD2
TGTGCCAGCAGTTGGTATCGGGGGGCGGAGACCCAGTACTTC | CASSWYRGAETQYF | TRBJ2-5 | many | TRBV6-1 | .
TGTGCCAGCTCACCCCGGGACTCCTTAGGGACCCAGTACTTC | CASSPRDSLGTQYF | TRBJ2-5 | few | TRBV18 | .
TGTGCCAGCAGTGATTGGCAGGTTTCCCGAGCTTTCTTT | CASSDWQVSRAFF | TRBJ1-1 | many | TRBV6-1 | .
TGTGCCAGCAGCGTAAGGGGGACAGACGTCGCTGAAGCTTTCTTT | CASSVRGTDVAEAFF | TRBJ1-1 | . | TRBV9 | TRBD1
TGTGCCAGCAGCTTAGCGGGGGGTGGGGCATACAATGAGCAGTTCTTC | CASSLAGGGAYNEQFF | TRBJ2-1 | few | TRBV7-2 | .
TGTGCCAGCAGCCCCTATCCGCCGTACGAGCAGTACTTC | CASSPYPPYEQYF | TRBJ2-7 | many | TRBV3-1 | .
TGTGCCAGCAGCCCTACAGGGGCTGGAAACACCATATATTTT | CASSPTGAGNTIYF | TRBJ1-3 | many | TRBV11-3 | TRBD1
TGTGCCAGCTCACCAACACTCGGGGACTCTGGAAACACCATATATTTT | CASSPTLGDSGNTIYF | TRBJ1-3 | many | TRBV18 | .
TGTGCCAGCAGTTCCCGACGCAGCTATAGCAATCAGCCCCAGCATTTT | CASSSRRSYSNQPQHF | TRBJ1-5 | . | TRBV28 | .
TGTGCCAGTAGCCCGAATCGAAGGGGAGGGACAGATACGCAGTATTTT | CASSPNRRGGTDTQYF | TRBJ2-3 | . | TRBV19 | TRBD2
TGTGCCAGCCGACCCGATCGGGAAGTCAATGAGCAGTTCTTC | CASRPDREVNEQFF | TRBJ2-1 | many | TRBV28 | .
TGCAGTGCTAGGATAGCGGGAGTACGAGAGACCCAGTACTTC | CSARIAGVRETQYF | TRBJ2-5 | many | TRBV20-1 | TRBD2
TGTGCCAGCAGTGATAGCGGGAGGGCCTTCTACGAGCAGTACTTC | CASSDSGRAFYEQYF | TRBJ2-7 | many | TRBV25-1 | TRBD2
TGTGCCAGCTCTCCAGCGGACAGGGTGGGGGAGCAGTACTTC | CASSPADRVGEQYF | TRBJ2-7 | many | TRBV18 | TRBD1
TGTGCCAGTAGTATGGGACCTGAGCAGTTCTTC | CASSMGPEQFF | TRBJ2-1 | . | TRBV19 | .
TGCAGCGGAACATTGGCGGGAGGACCCCCCTACGAGCAGTACTTC | CSGTLAGGPPYEQYF | TRBJ2-7 | many | TRBV20-1 | TRBD2
TGTGCCAGCAGCTTAGTGGCACTAGCGGGAGGGCGTGAGACCCAGTACTTC | CASSLVALAGGRETQYF | TRBJ2-5 | many | TRBV7-8 | TRBD2
TGTGCCAGCACGACGGCGATCTCCTACGAGCAGTACTTC | CASTTAISYEQYF | TRBJ2-7 | many | TRBV2 | .
TGCAGTGCTAGAGCTGGGGGCGGGGCCAGGTTCACAGATACGCAGTATTTT | CSARAGGGARFTDTQYF | TRBJ2-3 | few | TRBV20-1 | .
TGCAGTGCTAGAGAGTTTCAGGGATTAAAGGATGAGCAGTTCTTC | CSAREFQGLKDEQFF | TRBJ2-1 | many | TRBV20-1 | .